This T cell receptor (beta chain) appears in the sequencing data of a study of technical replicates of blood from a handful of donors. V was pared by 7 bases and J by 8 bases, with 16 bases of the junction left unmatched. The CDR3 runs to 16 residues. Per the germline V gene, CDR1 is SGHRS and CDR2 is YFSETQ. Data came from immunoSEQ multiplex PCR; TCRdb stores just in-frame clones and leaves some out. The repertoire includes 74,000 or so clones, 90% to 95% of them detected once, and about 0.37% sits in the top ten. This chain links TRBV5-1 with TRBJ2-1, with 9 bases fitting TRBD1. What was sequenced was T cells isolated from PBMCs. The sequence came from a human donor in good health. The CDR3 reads CASLIRPGQGLDEQFF. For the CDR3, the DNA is TGCGCCAGCCTTATCCGTCCGGGACAGGGCCTCGATGAGCAGTTCTTC.